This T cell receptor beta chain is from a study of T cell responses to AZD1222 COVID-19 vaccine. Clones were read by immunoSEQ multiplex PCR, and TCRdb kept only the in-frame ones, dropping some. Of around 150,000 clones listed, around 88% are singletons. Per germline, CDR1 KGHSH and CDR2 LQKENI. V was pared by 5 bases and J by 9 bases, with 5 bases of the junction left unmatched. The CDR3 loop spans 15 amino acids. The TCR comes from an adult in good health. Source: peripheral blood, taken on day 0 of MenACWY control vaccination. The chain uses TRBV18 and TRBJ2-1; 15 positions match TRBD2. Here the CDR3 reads CASSVGLAGGVEQFF. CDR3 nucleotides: TGTGCCAGCTCAGTTGGACTAGCGGGAGGGGTTGAGCAGTTCTTC.